The 13 T cell receptor beta chains in this list originate from one sample, sequenced in a study of cytotoxic CD8 clonotypes in ibrutinib-treated CLL. Method: immunoSEQ multiplex PCR; TCRdb's copy keeps in-frame clones and lacks some. This sample has nearly 100,000 clones, with 60% to 80% found just once. The specimen comprised PBMCs, sampled after 12 months of ibrutinib treatment. The source is a human donor with chronic lymphocytic leukemia.

The chain employs TRBV2 and TRBJ2-2, with a possible D match to TRBD1 (5 bases). The V end was cut by 8 bases, the J end by 5 bases, with 6 bases between. This CDR3 comprises 11 residues. Per germline, CDR1 SNHLY and CDR2 FYNNEI. CDR3 coding DNA: TGTGCCAGCGCAGGGACCGGGGAGCTGTTTTTT. This sequence encodes CASAGTGELFF.

This chain links TRBV6-1 with TRBJ1-5, with D tentatively TRBD1 (6 bases). V gave up 2 bases and J gave up 9 bases, with 17 bases separating them. CDR1 is MNHNS and CDR2 is SASEGT in the germline V gene. The CDR3 extends over 15 amino acids. CDR3 DNA: TGTGCCAGCAGTGAATCACAGGGTGGGTGGGGGCCCCAGCATTTT. This gives the protein CASSESQGGWGPQHF.

The chain recombines TRBV27 with TRBJ2-3, with 8 bases that match TRBD1. The CDR3 sequence is 14 residues long. V lost 6 bases to trimming and J lost 4 bases; unmatched junction nucleotides: 6. CDR1 is MNHEY, CDR2 SMNVEV, per germline (reference sequence). The CDR3 coding sequence is TGTGCCAGCAGGCTACAGGGGGAGGCAGATACGCAGTATTTT. Its protein product is CASRLQGEADTQYF.

The rearrangement joins TRBV7-2 to TRBJ1-5; 12 nucleotides line up with TRBD1. Germline CDR1 SGHTA, CDR2 FQGNSA. CDR3 size: 19 residues. J lost 2 bases, V lost 2 bases, and 10 bases had no gene match. The chain's CDR3 is CASSLLRDRGLLGNQPQHF. DNA of the CDR3: TGTGCCAGCAGCTTACTCCGGGACAGGGGGCTTTTGGGCAATCAGCCCCAGCATTTT.

The sample holds a few counts of this clone. The gene calls are TRBV15 and TRBJ2-2; D is unclear. The CDR3 length is 13 residues. Germline V gene lookup returns CDR1 LNHNV and CDR2 YYDKDF (reference sequence). Trimming removed 6 bases from V and 6 bases from J, with 11 bases in between. The CDR3 DNA sequence: TGTGCCACCAGTAGACCAGGATCCGGGGAGCTGTTTTTT. Protein product: CATSRPGSGELFF.

The V and J genes are TRBV6-1 and TRBJ2-5; TRBD1 agrees at 7 bases. V shed 1 base and J 2 bases; nucleotides not matched to a gene: 7. CDR1 and CDR2 from the germline V gene are MNHNS and SASEGT. This CDR3 contains 16 residues. The CDR3 spells CASSEVARGHQETQYF. The CDR3 DNA reads as TGTGCCAGCAGTGAAGTCGCAAGGGGGCATCAAGAGACCCAGTACTTC.

This clone has more than one count but fewer than ten. The V and J genes are TRBV25-1 and TRBJ1-1, with TRBD1 as a possible D gene (5 bases). The CDR3 is made up of 16 amino acids. The V end was cut by 3 bases, the J end by 6 bases, with 20 bases between. Germline V gene lookup returns CDR1 MGHDK and CDR2 SYGVNS. The CDR3, as DNA: TGTGCCAGCAGTGACAGCAGAGGGGAGTCCCCTCCTGAAGCTTTCTTT. Protein sequence: CASSDSRGESPPEAFF.

The chain uses TRBV29-1 and TRBJ1-1; D gene ambiguous. This CDR3 contains 11 residues. Between the trimmed V and J ends, which lost 6 bases and 1 base, there was a span of 6 bases. CDR1 and CDR2 (germline): SQVTM, ANQGSEA. In DNA, the CDR3 is TGCAGCGTACAGAAGAACACTGAAGCTTTCTTT. This sequence encodes CSVQKNTEAFF.

This chain's CDR3 is CASSYPQGSGELFF. CDR3 in DNA: TGTGCCAGCAGTTACCCTCAGGGTTCCGGGGAGCTGTTTTTT. This rearrangement joins TRBV6-5 to TRBJ2-2; maybe TRBD1 (5 bases). This CDR3 contains 14 residues. V was cut by 2 bases and J by 6 bases, with 10 bases left in between. Germline-derived CDR1 and CDR2 are MNHEY and SVGAGI.

This clone has a single count. This rearrangement joins TRBV4-2 to TRBJ2-1, with 8 bases that match TRBD2. Germline V gives CDR1 LGHNA, CDR2 YNFKEQ. Losses at the gene ends were 1 base for V and 8 bases for J; bases not matched to a gene: 13. CDR3 length: 17 amino acids. CDR3 DNA sequence: TGTGCCAGCAGCCAAGGTGGAAGGGGACTAGATCTATATGAGCAGTTCTTC. Protein: CASSQGGRGLDLYEQFF.

The chain employs TRBV18 and TRBJ2-1; no definite D call. The V and J ends lost 3 bases and 7 bases respectively, with 10 bases between them. The CDR3 length is 13 residues. Germline values: CDR1 KGHSH, CDR2 LQKENI. CDR3 nucleotides: TGTGCCAGCTCACCGAACGCGGCAAATGAGCAGTTCTTC. Protein sequence: CASSPNAANEQFF.

This clone came up a few times. At one end the junction does not follow the germline gene, possibly because of a read error. This chain joins TRBV7-7 and TRBJ2-5, with 7 bases aligning to TRBD2. Germline V gene lookup returns CDR1 SSHAT and CDR2 FNYEAQ (reference sequence). There are 16 residues in the CDR3. CDR3 sequence: CASSLVGGGVQETQYF. As DNA, the CDR3 is TGTGCTAGCAGCTTAGTTGGCGGGGGAGTCCAAGAGACCCAGTACTTC.

The V and J genes are TRBV6-1 and TRBJ1-1; D is ambiguous. CDR3 length equals 13 residues. Germline CDR1 reads MNHNS; CDR2 reads SASEGT. V gave up 7 bases and J gave up 1 base, with 10 bases separating them. CDR3 sequence reads: CASKLDGNTEAFF. The CDR3 DNA sequence: TGTGCCAGCAAACTAGACGGGAACACTGAAGCTTTCTTT.